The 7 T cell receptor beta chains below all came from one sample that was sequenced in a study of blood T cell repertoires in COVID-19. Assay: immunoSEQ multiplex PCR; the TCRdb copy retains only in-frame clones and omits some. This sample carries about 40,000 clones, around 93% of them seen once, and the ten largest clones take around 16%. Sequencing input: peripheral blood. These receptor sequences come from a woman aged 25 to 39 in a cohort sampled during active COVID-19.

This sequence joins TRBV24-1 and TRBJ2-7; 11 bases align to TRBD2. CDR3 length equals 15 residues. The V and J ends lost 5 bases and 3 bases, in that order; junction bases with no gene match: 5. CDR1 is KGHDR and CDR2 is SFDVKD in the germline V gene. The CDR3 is CATSAGLADNYEQYF. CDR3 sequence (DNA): TGTGCCACCAGTGCGGGACTAGCGGATAACTACGAGCAGTACTTC.

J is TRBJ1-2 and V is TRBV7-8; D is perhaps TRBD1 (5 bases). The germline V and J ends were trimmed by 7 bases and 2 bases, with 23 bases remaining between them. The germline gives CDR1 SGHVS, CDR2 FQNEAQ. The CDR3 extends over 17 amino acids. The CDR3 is CASTPSGDSLFNYGYTF. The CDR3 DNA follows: TGTGCCAGCACCCCATCCGGAGACAGCCTTTTCAACTATGGCTACACCTTC.

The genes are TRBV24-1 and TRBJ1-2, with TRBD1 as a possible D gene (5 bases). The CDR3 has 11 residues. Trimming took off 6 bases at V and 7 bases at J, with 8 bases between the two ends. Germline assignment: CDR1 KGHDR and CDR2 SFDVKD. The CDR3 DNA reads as TGTGCCACCAGTTGGAGGGGTGGCTACACCTTC. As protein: CATSWRGGYTF.

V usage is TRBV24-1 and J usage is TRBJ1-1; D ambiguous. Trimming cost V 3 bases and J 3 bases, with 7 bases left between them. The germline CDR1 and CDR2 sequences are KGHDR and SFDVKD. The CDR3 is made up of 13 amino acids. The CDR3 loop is CATSDAGYTEAFF. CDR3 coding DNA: TGTGCCACCAGTGATGCGGGATACACTGAAGCTTTCTTT.

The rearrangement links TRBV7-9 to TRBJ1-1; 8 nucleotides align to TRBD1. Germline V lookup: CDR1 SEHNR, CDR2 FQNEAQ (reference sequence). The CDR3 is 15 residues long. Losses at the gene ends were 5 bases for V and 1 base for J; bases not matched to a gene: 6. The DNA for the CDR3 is TGTGCCAGCAGCCCAATCGGGACAGGGAACACTGAAGCTTTCTTT. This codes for CASSPIGTGNTEAFF.

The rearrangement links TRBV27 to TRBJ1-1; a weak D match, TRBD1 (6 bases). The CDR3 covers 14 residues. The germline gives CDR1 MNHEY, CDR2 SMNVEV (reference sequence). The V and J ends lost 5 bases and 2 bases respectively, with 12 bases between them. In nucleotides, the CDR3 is TGTGCCAGCAGTCCGGGGACACCCAACACTGAAGCTTTCTTT. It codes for CASSPGTPNTEAFF.

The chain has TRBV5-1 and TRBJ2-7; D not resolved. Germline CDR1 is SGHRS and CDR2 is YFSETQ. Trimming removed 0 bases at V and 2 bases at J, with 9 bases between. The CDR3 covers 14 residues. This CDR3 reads CASSLAVIPYEQYF. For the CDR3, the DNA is TGCGCCAGCAGCTTGGCCGTTATCCCCTACGAGCAGTACTTC.